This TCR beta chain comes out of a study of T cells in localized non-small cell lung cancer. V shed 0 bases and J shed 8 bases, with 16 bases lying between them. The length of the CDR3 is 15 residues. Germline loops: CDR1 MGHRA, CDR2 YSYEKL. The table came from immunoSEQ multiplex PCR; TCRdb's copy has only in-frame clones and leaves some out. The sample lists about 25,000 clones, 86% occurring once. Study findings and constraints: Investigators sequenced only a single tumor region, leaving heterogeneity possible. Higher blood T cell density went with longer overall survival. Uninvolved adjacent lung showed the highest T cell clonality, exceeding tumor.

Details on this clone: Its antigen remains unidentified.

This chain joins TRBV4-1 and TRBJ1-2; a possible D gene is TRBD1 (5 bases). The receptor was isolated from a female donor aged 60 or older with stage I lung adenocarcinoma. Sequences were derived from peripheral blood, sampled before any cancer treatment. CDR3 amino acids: CASSQDMYGGSGYTF. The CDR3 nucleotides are TGCGCCAGCAGCCAAGATATGTACGGGGGTTCCGGCTACACCTTC.